The present T cell receptor beta chain was sequenced within a study of T cells in localized non-small cell lung cancer. Trimming removed 6 bases at V and 0 bases at J, with 8 bases between. CDR1 is MNHEY and CDR2 is SVGAGI in the germline V gene. There are 13 residues in the CDR3. This table comes from immunoSEQ multiplex PCR, and its TCRdb copy is limited to in-frame clones, with some not included. The sample contains about 77,000 clones, around 89% of which appear only once. There are a few counts of this clone. Its antigen remains unidentified. Findings of the study overall: Prolonged overall survival went with higher T cell density in the blood. Highest T cell clonality was seen in uninvolved adjacent lung, surpassing that measured in tumor. Since sequencing was restricted to only one region of the tumor, intratumor heterogeneity remains a possibility.

Sequenced here: peripheral blood, sampled before any cancer treatment. The V and J genes are TRBV6-5 and TRBJ1-1; no clear D gene. The TCR comes from a woman aged 40-70 years with stage I squamous cell lung carcinoma. CDR3 in DNA: TGTGCCAGCAGCCCTACAGTGAACACTGAAGCTTTCTTT. Translating it yields CASSPTVNTEAFF.